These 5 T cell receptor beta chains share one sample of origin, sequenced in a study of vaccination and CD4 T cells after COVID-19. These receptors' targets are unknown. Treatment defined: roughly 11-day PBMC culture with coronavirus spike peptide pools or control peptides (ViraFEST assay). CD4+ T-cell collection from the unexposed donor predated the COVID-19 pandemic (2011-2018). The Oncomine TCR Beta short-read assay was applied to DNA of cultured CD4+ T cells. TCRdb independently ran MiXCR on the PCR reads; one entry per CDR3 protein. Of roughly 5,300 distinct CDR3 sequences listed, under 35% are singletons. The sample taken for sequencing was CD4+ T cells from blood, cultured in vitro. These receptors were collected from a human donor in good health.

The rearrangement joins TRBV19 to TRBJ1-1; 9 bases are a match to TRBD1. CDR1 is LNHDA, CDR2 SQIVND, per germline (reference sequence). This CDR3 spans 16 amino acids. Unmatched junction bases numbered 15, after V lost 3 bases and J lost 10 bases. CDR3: CASSMEQGARNLGAFF. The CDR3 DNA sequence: TGTGCCAGTAGTATGGAACAGGGGGCCCGAAACTTAGGAGCTTTCTTT. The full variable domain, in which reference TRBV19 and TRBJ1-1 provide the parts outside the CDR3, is DGGITQSPKYLFRKEGQNVTLSCEQNLNHDAMYWYRQDPGQGLRLIYYSQIVNDFQKGDIAEGYSVSREKKESFPLTVTSAQKNPTAFYLCASSMEQGARNLGAFFGQGTRLTVV.

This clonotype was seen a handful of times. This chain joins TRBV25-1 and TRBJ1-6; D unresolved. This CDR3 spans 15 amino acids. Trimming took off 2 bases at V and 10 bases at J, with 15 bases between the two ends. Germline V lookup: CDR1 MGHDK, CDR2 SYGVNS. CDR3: CASSEDPNVVSPLHF. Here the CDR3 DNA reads TGTGCCAGCAGTGAAGACCCGAACGTTGTCTCACCCCTCCACTTT. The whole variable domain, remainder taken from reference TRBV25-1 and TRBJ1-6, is EADIYQTPRYLVIGTGKKITLECSQTMGHDKMYWYQQDPGMELHLIHYSYGVNSTEKGDLSSESTVSRIRTEHFPLTLESARPSHTSQYLCASSEDPNVVSPLHFGNGTRLTVT.

Here the CDR3 reads CASSLGTNQPQHF. CDR3 in DNA: TGTGCCAGCAGCTTGGGTACCAATCAGCCCCAGCATTTT. The chain couples TRBV5-6 to TRBJ1-5; D remains unclear. The germline V and J ends were trimmed by 0 bases and 3 bases, with 4 bases remaining between them. Germline-derived CDR1 and CDR2 are SGHDT and YYEEEE. This CDR3 has 13 amino acids.

CDR3 residues: CSAREPDGTYEQYF. Here the CDR3 DNA reads TGCAGTGCTAGGGAGCCAGATGGGACTTACGAGCAGTACTTC. V and J are TRBV20-1 and TRBJ2-7; tentatively, D is TRBD2 (6 bases). This CDR3 contains 14 residues. Trimming removed 3 bases at V and 4 bases at J, with 16 bases between. In germline, CDR1 is DFQATT, CDR2 SNEGSKA (reference sequence).

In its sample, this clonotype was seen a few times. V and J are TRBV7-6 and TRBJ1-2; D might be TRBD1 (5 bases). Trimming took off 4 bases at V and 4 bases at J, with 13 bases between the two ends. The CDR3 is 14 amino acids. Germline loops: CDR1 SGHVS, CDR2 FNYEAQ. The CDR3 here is CASSSAGGGYGYTF. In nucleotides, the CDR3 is TGTGCCAGCAGCTCCGCCGGGGGGGGCTATGGCTACACCTTC.